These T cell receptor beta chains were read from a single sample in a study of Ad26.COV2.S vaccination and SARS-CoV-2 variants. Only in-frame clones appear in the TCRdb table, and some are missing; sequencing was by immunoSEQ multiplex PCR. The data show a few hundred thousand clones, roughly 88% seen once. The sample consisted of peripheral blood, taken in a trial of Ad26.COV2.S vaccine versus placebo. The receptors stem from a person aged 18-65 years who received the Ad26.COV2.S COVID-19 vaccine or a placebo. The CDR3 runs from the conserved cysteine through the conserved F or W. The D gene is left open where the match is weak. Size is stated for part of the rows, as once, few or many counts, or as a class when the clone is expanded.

CDR3aa: CASSRLVKETQYF; CDR3nt: TGCGCCAGCAGTCGTCTCGTGAAAGAGACCCAGTACTTC; d_gene: -; abundance: -; j_gene: TRBJ2-5; v_gene: TRBV23-1
CDR3aa: CASSLTGDTQYF; CDR3nt: TGTGCCAGCAGCTTGACAGGGGATACGCAGTATTTT; d_gene: TRBD1; abundance: -; j_gene: TRBJ2-3; v_gene: TRBV7-8
CDR3aa: CASRDGTGGEKLFF; CDR3nt: TGTGCCAGCAGGGATGGGACAGGGGGTGAAAAACTGTTTTTT; d_gene: TRBD1; abundance: -; j_gene: TRBJ1-4; v_gene: TRBV28
CDR3aa: CASSPTLAGPRELFF; CDR3nt: TGTGCCAGCAGCCCGACCCTAGCGGGCCCCAGGGAGCTGTTTTTT; d_gene: TRBD2; abundance: -; j_gene: TRBJ2-2; v_gene: TRBV11-3
CDR3aa: CATSPRALDTIYF; CDR3nt: TGTGCCACCAGCCCCCGGGCGCTAGACACCATATATTTT; d_gene: -; abundance: -; j_gene: TRBJ1-3; v_gene: TRBV15
CDR3aa: CASSQVMGVGTQYF; CDR3nt: TGTGCCAGCAGCCAAGTCATGGGGGTCGGGACCCAGTACTTC; d_gene: -; abundance: -; j_gene: TRBJ2-5; v_gene: TRBV3-1/TRBV3-2
CDR3aa: CASSLTAGVYEQYF; CDR3nt: TGTGCCAGCAGCTTAACAGCGGGAGTCTACGAGCAGTACTTC; d_gene: TRBD2; abundance: -; j_gene: TRBJ2-7; v_gene: TRBV7-2
CDR3aa: CASSAAGETDTQYF; CDR3nt: TGTGCCAGCAGTGCTGCGGGAGAGACAGATACGCAGTATTTT; d_gene: TRBD2; abundance: few; j_gene: TRBJ2-3; v_gene: TRBV6-4
CDR3aa: CASSSRQGNYGYTF; CDR3nt: TGTGCCAGCAGCTCACGACAGGGGAACTATGGCTACACCTTC; d_gene: TRBD1; abundance: -; j_gene: TRBJ1-2; v_gene: TRBV7-2
CDR3aa: CASSYRRTASYEQYF; CDR3nt: TGTGCCAGCAGTTACAGGAGGACTGCTTCCTACGAGCAGTACTTC; d_gene: -; abundance: -; j_gene: TRBJ2-7; v_gene: TRBV6-5
CDR3aa: CASRSGQRSDTQYF; CDR3nt: TGTGCCAGCAGATCGGGACAGAGGTCAGATACGCAGTATTTT; d_gene: TRBD1; abundance: -; j_gene: TRBJ2-3; v_gene: TRBV28
CDR3aa: CAISDVGQETQYF; CDR3nt: TGTGCCATCAGTGACGTGGGGCAAGAGACCCAGTACTTC; d_gene: -; abundance: -; j_gene: TRBJ2-5; v_gene: TRBV10-3
CDR3aa: CASSYSNRGYGYTF; CDR3nt: TGTGCCAGCAGTTACTCGAACAGGGGCTATGGCTACACCTTC; d_gene: TRBD1; abundance: -; j_gene: TRBJ1-2; v_gene: TRBV6-5
CDR3aa: CASSLGSGDYNEQFF; CDR3nt: TGTGCCAGCAGCTTAGGTAGCGGGGATTACAATGAGCAGTTCTTC; d_gene: TRBD2; abundance: -; j_gene: TRBJ2-1; v_gene: TRBV7-8
CDR3aa: CASSLSPGPPYEQYF; CDR3nt: TGTGCCAGCAGTTTATCGCCGGGACCTCCCTACGAGCAGTACTTC; d_gene: -; abundance: few; j_gene: TRBJ2-7; v_gene: TRBV27
CDR3aa: CASSLVGVWATEAFF; CDR3nt: TGTGCCAGCAGCTTGGTCGGGGTTTGGGCCACTGAAGCTTTCTTT; d_gene: -; abundance: -; j_gene: TRBJ1-1; v_gene: TRBV5-4
CDR3aa: CASSPLDTAEAAGELFF; CDR3nt: TGTGCCAGCAGCCCCCTTGATACAGCGGAGGCGGCCGGGGAGCTGTTTTTT; d_gene: -; abundance: -; j_gene: TRBJ2-2; v_gene: TRBV5-5
CDR3aa: CASSFPRQGESSYEQYF; CDR3nt: TGTGCCAGCAGTTTTCCGCGACAGGGGGAGAGTTCCTACGAGCAGTACTTC; d_gene: TRBD1; abundance: -; j_gene: TRBJ2-7; v_gene: TRBV27
CDR3aa: CASSIPLQGAHQPQHF; CDR3nt: TGTGCCAGTAGTATCCCCTTACAGGGCGCCCATCAGCCCCAGCATTTT; d_gene: -; abundance: few; j_gene: TRBJ1-5; v_gene: TRBV19
CDR3aa: CASSLRDGLYNEQFF; CDR3nt: TGTGCCAGCAGTTTAAGAGACGGACTCTACAATGAGCAGTTCTTC; d_gene: -; abundance: -; j_gene: TRBJ2-1; v_gene: TRBV27
CDR3aa: CARSLEAGTGNTIYF; CDR3nt: TGTGCCAGAAGCTTGGAGGCCGGCACTGGAAACACCATATATTTT; d_gene: -; abundance: -; j_gene: TRBJ1-3; v_gene: TRBV5-3
CDR3aa: CASSTTGNSNQPQHF; CDR3nt: TGTGCCAGCAGCACCACAGGGAATAGCAATCAGCCCCAGCATTTT; d_gene: -; abundance: once; j_gene: TRBJ1-5; v_gene: TRBV7-8
CDR3aa: CASSQDSLAGGTGELFF; CDR3nt: TGCGCCAGCAGCCAAGACTCATTAGCGGGAGGGACCGGGGAGCTGTTTTTT; d_gene: TRBD2; abundance: once; j_gene: TRBJ2-2; v_gene: TRBV4-1
CDR3aa: CASSLEASDGYEQFF; CDR3nt: TGTGCCAGCAGCTTAGAGGCTAGCGATGGATATGAGCAGTTCTTC; d_gene: -; abundance: -; j_gene: TRBJ2-1; v_gene: TRBV11-3
CDR3aa: CASSEDVLFYNEQFF; CDR3nt: TGTGCCAGCAGTGAAGATGTGTTATTCTACAATGAGCAGTTCTTC; d_gene: -; abundance: -; j_gene: TRBJ2-1; v_gene: TRBV6-1
CDR3aa: CASSSGLAGAETQYF; CDR3nt: TGTGCCAGCAGTTCTGGACTAGCGGGAGCAGAGACCCAGTACTTC; d_gene: TRBD2; abundance: -; j_gene: TRBJ2-5; v_gene: TRBV11-3
CDR3aa: CATSDLQVSRGCADTQYF; CDR3nt: TGTGCCACCAGTGATTTGCAAGTCTCGCGGGGCTGCGCAGATACGCAGTATTTT; d_gene: -; abundance: -; j_gene: TRBJ2-3; v_gene: TRBV24-1
CDR3aa: CASRPSRNEQFF; CDR3nt: TGTGCCAGCAGACCCTCACGCAATGAGCAGTTCTTC; d_gene: -; abundance: -; j_gene: TRBJ2-1; v_gene: TRBV2
CDR3aa: CASSPRDRVGPYEQYF; CDR3nt: TGTGCCAGCAGCCCGCGGGACAGGGTAGGACCTTACGAGCAGTACTTC; d_gene: TRBD1; abundance: -; j_gene: TRBJ2-7; v_gene: TRBV14
CDR3aa: CASSLYPSSYEQYF; CDR3nt: TGTGCCAGCAGTTTATACCCTAGCTCCTACGAGCAGTACTTC; d_gene: -; abundance: -; j_gene: TRBJ2-7; v_gene: TRBV27
CDR3aa: CAIRRGGSGDEQYF; CDR3nt: TGTGCCATCAGGCGGGGCGGGAGCGGCGACGAGCAGTACTTC; d_gene: TRBD2; abundance: once; j_gene: TRBJ2-7; v_gene: TRBV10-3
CDR3aa: CASSEEGAGGEQYF; CDR3nt: TGTGCCAGCAGTGAAGAAGGGGCCGGGGGCGAGCAGTACTTC; d_gene: -; abundance: few; j_gene: TRBJ2-7; v_gene: TRBV2
CDR3aa: CASSNKLGVAEAFF; CDR3nt: TGTGCCAGCAGCAATAAATTGGGGGTCGCTGAAGCTTTCTTT; d_gene: -; abundance: -; j_gene: TRBJ1-1; v_gene: TRBV7-2
CDR3aa: CASSPGVRTDTQYF; CDR3nt: TGCGCCAGCAGCCCGGGAGTTCGAACAGATACGCAGTATTTT; d_gene: -; abundance: once; j_gene: TRBJ2-3; v_gene: TRBV5-1
CDR3aa: CASGLSGRATGELFF; CDR3nt: TGCGCCAGCGGGTTGAGCGGGAGGGCGACCGGGGAGCTGTTTTTT; d_gene: TRBD2; abundance: -; j_gene: TRBJ2-2; v_gene: TRBV4-1
CDR3aa: CASSLFPGAGEQYF; CDR3nt: TGTGCCAGCAGTTTATTTCCGGGGGCGGGAGAGCAGTACTTC; d_gene: -; abundance: -; j_gene: TRBJ2-7; v_gene: TRBV27
CDR3aa: CASSLQPLAGEQYF; CDR3nt: TGTGCCAGCAGCTTACAGCCTCTAGCGGGTGAGCAGTACTTC; d_gene: TRBD2; abundance: once; j_gene: TRBJ2-7; v_gene: TRBV3-1/TRBV3-2
CDR3aa: CASSSPAVGSTIYF; CDR3nt: TGTGCCAGCAGTTCCCCCGCGGTAGGAAGCACCATATATTTT; d_gene: -; abundance: -; j_gene: TRBJ1-3; v_gene: TRBV28
CDR3aa: CASSDRPDTQYF; CDR3nt: TGTGCCAGCAGCGACCGACCGGATACGCAGTATTTT; d_gene: -; abundance: -; j_gene: TRBJ2-3; v_gene: TRBV9
CDR3aa: CASSESWRGSFNEQFF; CDR3nt: TGTGCCAGCAGTGAATCCTGGCGGGGAAGTTTCAATGAGCAGTTCTTC; d_gene: -; abundance: -; j_gene: TRBJ2-1; v_gene: TRBV2
CDR3aa: CASSLLLSGEGTGELFF; CDR3nt: TGTGCCAGCAGCTTACTTCTATCCGGTGAAGGCACCGGGGAGCTGTTTTTT; d_gene: -; abundance: -; j_gene: TRBJ2-2; v_gene: TRBV7-9
CDR3aa: CATARGSSYEQYF; CDR3nt: TGTGCCACCGCACGGGGCAGCTCCTACGAGCAGTACTTC; d_gene: -; abundance: -; j_gene: TRBJ2-7; v_gene: TRBV19
CDR3aa: CSAKGNEQFF; CDR3nt: TGCAGTGCTAAGGGCAATGAGCAGTTCTTC; d_gene: -; abundance: -; j_gene: TRBJ2-1; v_gene: TRBV20-1
CDR3aa: CASRAQGGLTSTDTQYF; CDR3nt: TGTGCCAGCCGAGCTCAGGGAGGGCTGACTAGCACAGATACGCAGTATTTT; d_gene: TRBD2; abundance: -; j_gene: TRBJ2-3; v_gene: TRBV7-9
CDR3aa: CAWRPGRNQPQHF; CDR3nt: TGTGCCTGGAGGCCCGGGCGGAATCAGCCCCAGCATTTT; d_gene: -; abundance: once; j_gene: TRBJ1-5; v_gene: TRBV30
CDR3aa: CASSIAAANTEAFF; CDR3nt: TGTGCCAGTAGTATCGCGGCTGCGAACACTGAAGCTTTCTTT; d_gene: -; abundance: once; j_gene: TRBJ1-1; v_gene: TRBV19
CDR3aa: CASSLVGNTQYF; CDR3nt: TGTGCCAGCAGCTTAGTGGGAAATACGCAGTATTTT; d_gene: -; abundance: -; j_gene: TRBJ2-3; v_gene: TRBV7-8
CDR3aa: CASNTGEYNSPLHF; CDR3nt: TGTGCCAGCAACACAGGGGAGTATAATTCACCCCTCCACTTT; d_gene: TRBD1; abundance: -; j_gene: TRBJ1-6; v_gene: TRBV5-6
CDR3aa: CASSPTGRTDTQYF; CDR3nt: TGTGCCAGCAGCCCAACGGGGCGCACAGATACGCAGTATTTT; d_gene: -; abundance: -; j_gene: TRBJ2-3; v_gene: TRBV9
CDR3aa: CASSDRFAYEQYF; CDR3nt: TGTGCCAGCAGTGACAGATTTGCCTACGAGCAGTACTTC; d_gene: -; abundance: -; j_gene: TRBJ2-7; v_gene: TRBV6-1
CDR3aa: CASTRTGVTNTGELFF; CDR3nt: TGTGCCAGCACGAGGACAGGGGTGACGAACACCGGGGAGCTGTTTTTT; d_gene: TRBD1; abundance: -; j_gene: TRBJ2-2; v_gene: TRBV9
CDR3aa: CASSRTENTEAFF; CDR3nt: TGTGCCAGCAGTCGTACAGAGAACACTGAAGCTTTCTTT; d_gene: -; abundance: few; j_gene: TRBJ1-1; v_gene: TRBV6-5
CDR3aa: CASSLAPGVNYEQYF; CDR3nt: TGCGCCAGCAGCTTGGCCCCGGGCGTTAACTACGAGCAGTACTTC; d_gene: -; abundance: -; j_gene: TRBJ2-7; v_gene: TRBV5-1
CDR3aa: CASSLAWELSYNEQFF; CDR3nt: TGTGCCAGCAGTTTAGCGTGGGAGCTGTCCTACAATGAGCAGTTCTTC; d_gene: -; abundance: -; j_gene: TRBJ2-1; v_gene: TRBV27
CDR3aa: CASSEGQSLGEQYF; CDR3nt: TGTGCCAGCAGTGAAGGGCAGAGTCTAGGCGAGCAGTACTTC; d_gene: -; abundance: -; j_gene: TRBJ2-7; v_gene: TRBV2
CDR3aa: CASSQEHGRWDTQYF; CDR3nt: TGCGCCAGCAGCCAAGAGCACGGGCGGTGGGATACGCAGTATTTT; d_gene: -; abundance: -; j_gene: TRBJ2-3; v_gene: TRBV4-3
CDR3aa: CASSLGGFTDTQYF; CDR3nt: TGTGCCAGCAGCTTAGGTGGATTCACAGATACGCAGTATTTT; d_gene: -; abundance: -; j_gene: TRBJ2-3; v_gene: TRBV11-3
CDR3aa: CASDDNEQFF; CDR3nt: TGTGCCAGCGACGACAATGAGCAGTTCTTC; d_gene: -; abundance: -; j_gene: TRBJ2-1; v_gene: TRBV2